This entry lists 27 T cell receptor beta chains sequenced from one sample in a study of blood T cell repertoires in COVID-19 (TCRdb year 2020). Libraries were built with the immunoSEQ multiplex PCR assay. TCRdb stores this immuneACCESS table with in-frame sequences only. Part of the clones is absent; in the studies checked, under half of the shortfall reflects unresolved V genes, and no reason is known for the rest. This sample gives around 190,000 clones in total; about 82% of them show up just once. The top ten hold about 6% of the sample. Sequenced: PBMCs or T cells enriched from blood (not recorded which). Receptors were obtained from a man in his forties with acute COVID-19.

This clone showed up just a few times. This chain links TRBV4-1 with TRBJ1-1, with D possibly matching TRBD1 (5 bases). Germline CDR1 MGHRA, CDR2 YSYEKL. Between the trimmed V and J ends, which lost 4 bases and 1 base, there was a span of 7 bases. The length of the CDR3 is 13 residues. The CDR3 DNA follows: TGCGCCAGCAGCCCGGGGGGGAACACTGAAGCTTTCTTT. Its protein is CASSPGGNTEAFF.

V usage is TRBV5-1 and J usage is TRBJ2-4; tentatively, D is TRBD1 (5 bases). Germline CDR1 and CDR2: SGHRS and YFSETQ. The CDR3 length is 15 residues. Trimming took 3 bases from V and 1 from J, leaving 11 bases between them. The DNA of the CDR3 is TGCGCCAGCAGCTCAGGGCTCTCTGCCAAAAACATTCAGTACTTC. Protein product: CASSSGLSAKNIQYF.

On this clone: The junction and the germline gene differ at one end; a read error may be behind it. The V and J genes are TRBV7-3 and TRBJ2-1; the D gene is possibly TRBD1 (6 bases). The CDR3 is made up of 16 amino acids. Germline V lookup: CDR1 SGHTA, CDR2 FQGTGA. DNA for the CDR3: TGTGCCAGCAGCCTAACCCGGGACACCCATGTCAATGAGCAGTTCTTC. This encodes CASSLTRDTHVNEQFF.

The rearrangement joins TRBV6-5 to TRBJ1-4; D gene uncertain. The ends were cut back, 9 bases at V and 1 base at J, with 15 bases in the middle. This CDR3 has 15 residues. Per the germline V gene, CDR1 is MNHEY and CDR2 is SVGAGI. The CDR3 DNA follows: TGTGCCAGTCATTTAGTTTCGGGAACTAATGAAAAACTGTTTTTT. Its protein is CASHLVSGTNEKLFF.

The CDR3 spells CAWVRANEAFF. The CDR3, as DNA: TGTGCCTGGGTGAGAGCTAATGAAGCTTTCTTT. The chain employs TRBV30 and TRBJ1-1; D is unclear. The V gene's germline CDR1 is GTSNPN and CDR2 SVGIG (reference sequence). The CDR3 sequence is 11 residues long. Trimming removed 5 bases from V and 7 bases from J, with 11 bases in between.

The chain is built from TRBV28 and TRBJ1-1; D not resolved. Germline loops: CDR1 MDHEN, CDR2 SYDVKM. The CDR3 has 15 residues. V lost 6 bases and J lost 3, with 17 bases in between. CDR3 sequence: CASRVRLSGDTEAFF. The CDR3 DNA reads as TGTGCCAGCAGAGTACGACTCTCCGGGGACACTGAAGCTTTCTTT.

The chain uses TRBV28 and TRBJ2-7; weak D call: TRBD1 (6 bases). V was pared by 7 bases and J by 3 bases, with 22 bases between. CDR1 and CDR2 from the germline V gene are MDHEN and SYDVKM. This CDR3 spans 16 amino acids. The CDR3, as DNA: TGTGCCAGCACCCTTACCCCCCAAACAGGGAACTACGAGCAGTACTTC. Its protein product is CASTLTPQTGNYEQYF.

The rearrangement uses TRBV5-1 and TRBJ2-5, with 13 bases identical to TRBD2. This CDR3 comprises 16 residues. V was pared by 8 bases and J by 4 bases, with 11 bases of the junction left unmatched. Germline V gene lookup returns CDR1 SGHRS and CDR2 YFSETQ. The CDR3 loop is CASLPTGTSGIETQYF. CDR3 coding DNA: TGCGCCAGTCTACCTACCGGGACTAGCGGGATAGAGACCCAGTACTTC.

The J gene is TRBJ1-6, the V gene TRBV27, with 7 bases matching TRBD1. The V gene end was trimmed by 4 bases and the J gene end by 8 bases; junction bases not matched to a gene: 8. The germline V gene encodes CDR1 MNHEY and CDR2 SMNVEV (reference sequence). The CDR3 spans 15 residues. This CDR3 is CASSWERGRHSPLHF. CDR3 DNA sequence: TGTGCCAGCAGTTGGGAAAGGGGGCGTCATTCACCCCTCCACTTT.

J is TRBJ1-1 and V is TRBV30; D unresolved. CDR1 is GTSNPN, CDR2 SVGIG, per germline (reference sequence). CDR3 length: 13 residues. The ends were cut back, 1 base at V and 0 bases at J, with 6 bases in the middle. CDR3 DNA: TGTGCCTGGAGTGCGGAGATGAACACTGAAGCTTTCTTT. Amino acid sequence: CAWSAEMNTEAFF.

This clone was found once. The V and J genes are TRBV4-1 and TRBJ2-7; 10 bases match TRBD2. V was clipped by 0 bases and J by 2 bases; unmatched bases: 16. CDR3 length: 20 amino acids. CDR1 and CDR2 from the germline V gene are MGHRA and YSYEKL. The CDR3 DNA is TGCGCCAGCAGCCAAGAACGGTCCTTATCGGGACTAGCGTTTCCCTACGAGCAGTACTTC. Translated, it gives CASSQERSLSGLAFPYEQYF.

The chain links TRBV7-8 to TRBJ2-3, with D tentatively TRBD2 (5 bases). V lost 5 bases and J lost 9, with 18 bases in between. CDR1 is SGHVS, CDR2 FQNEAQ, per germline. CDR3 size: 14 residues. The CDR3 DNA reads as TGTGCCAGCAGCCCAGAAGACTCGGGAACAACGCAGTATTTT. Translated: CASSPEDSGTTQYF.

V gene TRBV9 combines with J gene TRBJ2-5, with D perhaps TRBD2 (6 bases). In germline, CDR1 is SGDLS, CDR2 YYNGEE. The CDR3 has 14 amino acids. V lost 3 bases and J 1 base, leaving 10 bases between the germline ends. The CDR3: CASSGFGSQETQYF. CDR3 nucleotides: TGTGCCAGCAGCGGATTCGGGAGCCAAGAGACCCAGTACTTC.

This clone was detected a few times. J is TRBJ1-1 and V is TRBV18; the D is unclear. From germline, CDR1 is KGHSH and CDR2 LQKENI. The CDR3 contains 13 residues. With 2 bases removed from V and 5 bases from J, the gap between germline ends came to 9 bases. The CDR3 reads CASSPGLETEAFF. CDR3 DNA: TGTGCCAGCTCACCAGGGTTGGAGACTGAAGCTTTCTTT.

The gene calls are TRBV5-1 and TRBJ2-2, with a weak D call TRBD1 (7 bases). V was shortened by 3 bases and J by 2 bases, with 11 bases between the two germline ends. The CDR3 contains 15 residues. Germline assignment: CDR1 SGHRS and CDR2 YFSETQ. The DNA for the CDR3 is TGCGCCAGCAGCTGGGGGGACAGAAACACCGGGGAGCTGTTTTTT. Residues: CASSWGDRNTGELFF.

The rearrangement joins TRBV5-5 to TRBJ2-7; tentatively, D is TRBD2 (5 bases). This CDR3 is 15 amino acids long. CDR1 SGHKS and CDR2 YYEKEE come from the germline V gene (reference sequence). V lost 2 bases, J lost 2 bases, and 14 bases lay in between. DNA of the CDR3: TGTGCCAGCAGCTTAGGCCAGTCGGAGGCCTACGAGCAGTACTTC. Protein sequence: CASSLGQSEAYEQYF.

The chain uses TRBV28 and TRBJ2-5; 9 bases match TRBD1. The CDR3 contains 14 residues. Germline-derived CDR1 and CDR2 are MDHEN and SYDVKM. The J segment lost 6 bases and the V segment lost 6 bases, leaving 8 bases of the junction unmatched. The CDR3 DNA reads TGTGCCAGCAGCTACGGACAGGGGTGGAAGACCCAGTACTTC. This encodes CASSYGQGWKTQYF. Full variable domain (missing parts from reference TRBV28 and TRBJ2-5): DVKVTQSSRYLVKRTGEKVFLECVQDMDHENMFWYRQDPGLGLRLIYFSYDVKMKEKGDIPEGYSVSREKKERFSLILESASTNQTSMYLCASSYGQGWKTQYFGPGTRLLVL.

The chain employs TRBV2 and TRBJ2-2; D is ambiguous. V was clipped by 6 bases and J by 4 bases, with 15 bases between them. Germline V gives CDR1 SNHLY, CDR2 FYNNEI. This CDR3 comprises 15 residues. The CDR3 here is CASRSGTTSTGELFF. The CDR3 nucleotides are TGTGCCAGCAGATCCGGTACTACGTCCACCGGGGAGCTGTTTTTT.

The J gene is TRBJ2-1, the V gene TRBV7-3, with 11 bases that match TRBD2. The CDR3 consists of 15 residues. Germline trimming cut 4 bases from V and 4 bases from J; bases unmatched to any gene: 3. Germline values: CDR1 SGHTA, CDR2 FQGTGA. The CDR3 sequence: CASSSGTSGYNEQFF. Written as DNA, the CDR3 is TGTGCCAGCAGCTCAGGGACTAGCGGTTACAATGAGCAGTTCTTC.

Concerning this clone: The sample has other DNA sequences that encode this CDR3 too. This chain joins TRBV7-9 and TRBJ1-1, with D perhaps TRBD1 (6 bases). The CDR3 is 12 amino acids. CDR1 SEHNR and CDR2 FQNEAQ come from the germline V gene (reference sequence). V lost 3 bases and J 4 bases, leaving 6 bases between the germline ends. DNA for the CDR3: TGTGCCAGCAGCTTGGGGGCCACTGAAGCTTTCTTT. It is translated as CASSLGATEAFF.

This chain links TRBV29-1 with TRBJ2-2; possible D gene TRBD2, 6 bases. V lost 6 bases, J lost 1 base, and 12 bases lay in between. This CDR3 comprises 14 residues. Germline loops: CDR1 SQVTM, CDR2 ANQGSEA. The CDR3 sequence is CSVLGTLNTGELFF. Here the CDR3 DNA reads TGCAGCGTCCTAGGGACTTTGAACACCGGGGAGCTGTTTTTT.

V is TRBV7-3 and J is TRBJ1-2, with 9 bases fitting TRBD1. The CDR3 is 14 amino acids. The germline V gene encodes CDR1 SGHTA and CDR2 FQGTGA. The V segment lost 3 bases and the J segment 8 bases; nucleotides outside the gene matches: 7. CDR3 in amino acids: CASSLTGTGNGYTF. CDR3 in DNA: TGTGCCAGCAGCTTGACCGGGACAGGGAACGGCTACACCTTC.

This chain uses TRBV12-3 or TRBV12-4 with TRBJ1-2, with 7 bases fitting TRBD1. The ends lost 6 bases at V and 10 bases at J; junction bases unmatched: 8. This CDR3 is 12 amino acids long. CDR3 DNA: TGTGCCAGCAGCCGAAGACAGGGCGACTACACCTTC. As protein: CASSRRQGDYTF.

The rearrangement joins TRBV5-1 to TRBJ2-3; TRBD2 might be the D (6 bases). The CDR3 covers 15 residues. Germline V CDR1 and CDR2: SGHRS, YFSETQ. With 4 bases removed from V and 0 bases from J, the gap between germline ends came to 12 bases. CDR3 nucleotide sequence: TGCGCCAGCAGCGTCGGGGGAGATAGCACAGATACGCAGTATTTT. It is translated as CASSVGGDSTDTQYF.

The chain carries TRBV30 and TRBJ2-3; D not certain. V was clipped by 3 bases and J by 1 base, with 23 bases between them. The CDR3 length is 18 residues. The V gene's germline CDR1 is GTSNPN and CDR2 SVGIG (reference sequence). CDR3 amino acids: CAWSGLVSNFLGTDTQYF. The DNA of the CDR3 is TGTGCCTGGAGCGGGTTAGTTTCTAATTTCTTGGGCACAGATACGCAGTATTTT.

The chain links TRBV10-3 to TRBJ2-2; D gene unclear. V shed 6 bases and J shed 7 bases, with 12 bases lying between them. Germline CDR1 reads ENHRY; CDR2 reads SYGVKD. The CDR3 is made up of 13 amino acids. The DNA for the CDR3 is TGTGCCATCAGGGCCTCCCTTGACGGGGAGCTGTTTTTT. Its protein is CAIRASLDGELFF.

This sequence joins TRBV5-6 and TRBJ2-5; D unclear. Germline V gene data show CDR1 as SGHDT and CDR2 as YYEEEE. The length of the CDR3 is 11 residues. V lost 4 bases, J lost 3 bases, and 4 bases lay in between. The CDR3 nucleotides read TGTGCCAGCAGCATCGAAGAGACCCAGTACTTC. It codes for CASSIEETQYF.